This T cell receptor (beta chain) was identified during a study of Ad26.COV2.S vaccination and SARS-CoV-2 variants (dated by TCRdb to the early 2020s). About the full investigation: Donors in the vaccine arm were drawn from COV1001, a multicentre, randomized, double-blind, placebo-controlled phase I-IIa trial testing Ad26.COV2.S in healthy adults. Ad26.COV2.S was administered intramuscularly at a dose of 5x10^10 or 1x10^11 viral particles, either as one shot or as two shots given 56 days apart. Sequencing of the TCRbeta repertoire served to evaluate the specificity and breadth of SARS-CoV-2-reactive T cell receptors following Ad26.COV2.S vaccination. A total of roughly 30 samples were included in the TCR-sequenced set, comprising roughly 20 Ad26.COV2.S vaccine recipients, 5 placebo recipients and 8 SARS-CoV-2 convalescent individuals. Trial participants were randomized into five groups of five, in which low-dose or high-dose Ad26.COV2.S was given once or twice, or placebo was given on both occasions. Investigators remained blinded to trial group allocation during experiments and outcome assessment. General conclusions and limits of the study: The study was not powered for comparison of responses between vaccine doses or regimens. The authors noted that the TCR breadth and depth analyses may have underestimated total T cell responses. Vaccine and placebo recipients had comparable non-spike TCR breadth, which fits with the vaccine containing only spike. After vaccination, spike-specific CD8+ and CD4+ T cell responses were reported to show substantial breadth. Higher spike-specific TCR breadth was observed in Ad26.COV2.S recipients than in placebo recipients (P = 0.0014).

As regards this clone: What this receptor recognizes is not known. Nothing much larger sits one base from this clone, and base qualities are not available.

The immunoSEQ Assay was the method used to sequence TCRbeta CDR3 regions. After extraction, genomic DNA underwent amplification by bias-controlled multiplex PCR, followed by high-throughput sequencing. In the original analysis: Collapsing and filtering of sequences were performed to quantify the absolute abundance of each unique TCRbeta CDR3 region. T cell fraction was estimated by normalizing TCRbeta template counts to usable DNA, with usable DNA measured through amplification of reference genes found in all nucleated cells. Repertoire TCRs were annotated as SARS-CoV-2-specific by exact matching of V gene, CDR3 amino acid sequence and J gene to a known reactive TCR set. The reference SARS-CoV-2 TCR set came from MIRA and was filtered for enrichment in COVID-19-positive ImmuneCODE repertoires, removing public or cross-reactive TCRs. Using the MIRA antigens, annotated TCRs were further analysed by specific ORF or by position within an ORF. Breadth was defined as the number of annotated unique rearrangements divided by the total number of unique productive rearrangements, and depth was defined as the summed frequency of the annotated unique rearrangements. Two-sided Wilcoxon rank-sum tests were applied when comparing TCR breadth between groups. TCRdb obtained this table from immuneACCESS and retained in-frame rearrangements with V and J assigned. These tables miss some clones; where compared with another copy, unresolved V genes account for less than half of the shortfall, and the remainder is unexplained. V and J calls and clone size are copied from that table; D and trimming were computed from the DNA. Recorded for this sample are hundreds of thousands of clones; over 80% of them occurred a single time. The top ten clones comprise roughly 1.7% of the sample.

CDR1 MNHEY and CDR2 SVGEGT are derived from the germline V gene. V loses 1 base, J loses 7 bases, and the germline ends lie 14 bases apart. Including the terminal cysteine and phenylalanine, the CDR3 comprises 16 residues. Just the 48-base CDR3 DNA is kept, in frame starting at base 1. Reading the label with the study, this specimen's treatment or condition is: about 20 received Ad26.COV2.S at low or high dose, single or two shots; about 5 received placebo; per-sample allocation not given. Repertoires of vaccine and placebo recipients were sequenced from samples collected on day 63 after the first injection. In Cohort 1b, 25 to 30 adults aged 18-55 years were enrolled at a single site in Boston, USA, between 29 July and 7 August 2020. Ad26.COV2.S was a replication-incompetent adenovirus type 26 vector that expressed a prefusion-stabilized SARS-CoV-2 spike protein derived from the original Wuhan strain.

This chain is built from TRBV6-2 or TRBV6-3 and TRBJ1-6; a weak D assignment points to TRBD1 (6 bases agree). This clonotype originated in a person between 18 and 59 years old who received the Ad26.COV2.S COVID-19 vaccine or a placebo. The source was peripheral blood, collected in a trial of Ad26.COV2.S vaccine versus placebo. CDR3 protein: CASSYYGGRRNSPLHF. In nucleotide form, the sequence is TGTGCCAGCAGTTACTACGGGGGGCGCCGGAATTCACCCCTCCACTTT.